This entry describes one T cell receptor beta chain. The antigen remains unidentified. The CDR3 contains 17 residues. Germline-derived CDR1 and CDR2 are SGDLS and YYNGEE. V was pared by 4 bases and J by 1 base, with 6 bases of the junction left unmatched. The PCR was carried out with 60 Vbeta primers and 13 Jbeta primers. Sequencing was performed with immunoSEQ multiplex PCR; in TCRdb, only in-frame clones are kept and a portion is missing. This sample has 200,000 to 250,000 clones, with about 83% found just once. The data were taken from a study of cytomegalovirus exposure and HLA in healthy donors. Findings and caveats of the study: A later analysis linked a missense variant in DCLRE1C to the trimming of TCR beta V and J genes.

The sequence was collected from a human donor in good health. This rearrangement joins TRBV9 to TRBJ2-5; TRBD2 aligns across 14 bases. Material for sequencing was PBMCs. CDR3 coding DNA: TGTGCCAGCAGCTCAGGAGGGACTAGCGGGAGCCAAGAGACCCAGTACTTC. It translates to CASSSGGTSGSQETQYF.